The present entry profiles one T cell receptor (beta chain) with its context. Its antigen is not known. Sequenced by immunoSEQ multiplex PCR; TCRdb stores in-frame clones only, minus some. The table has tens of thousands of clones, approximately 91% seen once; the top ten hold under 2.5%. The source of the sample is a study of T cell responses to AZD1222 COVID-19 vaccine. As for the study in general: Recipients boosted at about 4 weeks or about 12 weeks are pooled.

The trim removed 6 bases at V and 6 bases at J, leaving 8 bases unmatched. There are 16 residues in the CDR3. Germline values: CDR1 SGHTA, CDR2 FQGTGA. Study-wide points: Most donors were white British, females outnumbered males, and clonal diversity was possibly underestimated.

Sequenced here: peripheral blood, sampled on day 0 of AZD1222 vaccination. The chain joins TRBV7-3 to TRBJ2-1; 13 bases agree with TRBD2. This sequence originates from an adult in good health. Written as DNA, the CDR3 is TGTGCCAGCAGTCCGGGGACTAGCGGGGCACTCAATGAGCAGTTCTTC. Translated, it gives CASSPGTSGALNEQFF.